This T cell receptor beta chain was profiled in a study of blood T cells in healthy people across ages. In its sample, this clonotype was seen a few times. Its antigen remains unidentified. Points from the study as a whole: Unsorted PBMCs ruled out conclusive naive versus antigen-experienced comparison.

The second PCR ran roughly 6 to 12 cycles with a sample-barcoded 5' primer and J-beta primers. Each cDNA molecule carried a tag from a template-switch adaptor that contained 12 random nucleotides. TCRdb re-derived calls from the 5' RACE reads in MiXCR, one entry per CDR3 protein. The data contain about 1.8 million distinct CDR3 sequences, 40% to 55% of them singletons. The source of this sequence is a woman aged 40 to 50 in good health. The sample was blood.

The chain's CDR3 is CASSQDLDRYYEQYF. The DNA for the CDR3 is TGCGCCAGCAGCCAAGATCTTGACAGATATTACGAGCAGTACTTC. V and J are TRBV4-3 and TRBJ2-7; TRBD1 is a possible D gene (5 bases). The V and J ends lost 0 bases and 4 bases respectively, with 13 bases between them. CDR3 length equals 15 residues. The germline V gene has CDR1 LGHNA and CDR2 YSLEER.